What follows describes a single T cell receptor beta chain. This clone has only a few counts. The clone's antigen remains unknown. Per-base qualities were not stored, and no clone one base away is much larger. Trimming at the junction amounts to 0 bases on V and 15 bases on J, and the germline ends lie 13 bases apart. Measured from the cysteine to the phenylalanine, the CDR3 is 13 residues long. Kept here is only the CDR3 DNA, which spans 39 bases and is read in frame from base 1. Sequences SGDLS (CDR1) and YYNGEE (CDR2) are obtained from the germline V gene. Library preparation used the immunoSEQ multiplex PCR assay. What TCRdb holds here is the immuneACCESS table cut down to in-frame rearrangements. Part of the clones is not present; checked against another copy, under half of the missing clones reflect an unresolved V gene, and the others are unexplained. The sample table contains over 14,000 clones; only one count was recorded for about 88% of them. The ten top clones hold 1.5% of the sample.

These data come from a study of T cell repertoires and Cas9 in healthy adults (dated by TCRdb to the late 2010s). Notes on the research overall: SpCas9-reactive T cells were characterized for multi-effector potency, cytotoxicity and lineage determination within the CD4 and CD8 compartments. This study looked at whether people already carry T cell immunity to the Streptococcus pyogenes Cas9 nuclease (SpCas9), the enzyme used in CRISPR gene editing.

Healthy humans served as the donors. General conclusions and limits of the study: Proliferation and function of SpCas9-reactive effector T cells were reported to be mitigated in vitro by SpCas9-reactive regulatory T cells.

The specimen sequenced was Tregs (CD4+, CD25+, CD127-, CD137-, CD154-) from PBMCs; culture status not recorded. The chain links TRBV9 with TRBJ1-6; TRBD1 is possibly the D segment (6 matching bases). This sequence was found in a human donor in good health. The nucleotides are TGTGCCAGCAGCGTAGGGCAGGGAGGGGGCCTCCACTTT. Protein translation: CASSVGQGGGLHF.